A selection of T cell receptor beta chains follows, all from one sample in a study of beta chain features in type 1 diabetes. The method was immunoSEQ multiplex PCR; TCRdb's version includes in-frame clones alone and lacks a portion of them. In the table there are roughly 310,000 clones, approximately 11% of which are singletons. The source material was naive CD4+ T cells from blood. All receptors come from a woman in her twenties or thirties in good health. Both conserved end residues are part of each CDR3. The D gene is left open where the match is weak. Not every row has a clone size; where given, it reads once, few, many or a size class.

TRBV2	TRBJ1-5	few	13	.	TGTGCCAGCAGTGAAAGCTTTACTCAGCCCCAGCATTTT	CASSESFTQPQHF
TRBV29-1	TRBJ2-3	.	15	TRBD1	TGCAGCGTTGAACCTGGGACAGGGGTTACAGATACGCAGTATTTT	CSVEPGTGVTDTQYF
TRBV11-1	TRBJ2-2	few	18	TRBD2	TGTGCCAGCAGCTCATTTAACCCTGGACTAGCGGGGGCCGGGGAGCTGTTTTTT	CASSSFNPGLAGAGELFF
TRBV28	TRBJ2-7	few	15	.	TGTGCCAGCAGTTCGGCAGGAGAGGGGGCCTACGAGCAGTACTTC	CASSSAGEGAYEQYF
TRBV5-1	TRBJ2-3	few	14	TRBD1	TGCGCCAGCTTCCGGACAGGGGGCACAGATACGCAGTATTTT	CASFRTGGTDTQYF
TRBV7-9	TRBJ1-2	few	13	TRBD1	TGTGCCAGCAGCCTCGACAGGGTCTATGGCTACACCTTC	CASSLDRVYGYTF
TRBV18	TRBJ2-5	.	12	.	TGTGCCAGCTCACCAGAGGAAGAGACCCAGTACTTC	CASSPEEETQYF
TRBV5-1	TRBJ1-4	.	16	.	TGCGCCAGCAGCCAATCACGAACAGTAACTAATGAAAAACTGTTTTTT	CASSQSRTVTNEKLFF
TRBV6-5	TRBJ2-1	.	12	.	TGTGCCAGCACCCAGGGTTGGGGCGAGCAGTTCTTC	CASTQGWGEQFF
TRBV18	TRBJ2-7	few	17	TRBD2	TGTGCCAGCTCACCCGGGACTAGCGGGAATCCTACCTACGAGCAGTACTTC	CASSPGTSGNPTYEQYF
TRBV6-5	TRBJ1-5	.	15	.	TGTGCCAGCAGTTACTCGAGACAGAGTAATCAGCCCCAGCATTTT	CASSYSRQSNQPQHF
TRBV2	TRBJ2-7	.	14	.	TGTGCCAGCAGTCTCCGGTGGACTCTCTACGAGCAGTACTTC	CASSLRWTLYEQYF
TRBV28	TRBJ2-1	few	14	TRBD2	TGTGCCAGCAATTCAGCGGGAGACGGCAATGAGCAGTTCTTC	CASNSAGDGNEQFF
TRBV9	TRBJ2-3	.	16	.	TGTGCCAGCAGCGGTTTCTCAGGGTATGTCACAGATACGCAGTATTTT	CASSGFSGYVTDTQYF
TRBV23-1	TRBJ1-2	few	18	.	TGCGCCAGTACAGTAGGCCCTCAGGCCGTACCAGCTAACTATGGCTACACCTTC	CASTVGPQAVPANYGYTF
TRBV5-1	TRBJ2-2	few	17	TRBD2	TGCGCCAGCAAGGGGACTAGCGGGAGGGCCGGCACCGGGGAGCTGTTTTTT	CASKGTSGRAGTGELFF
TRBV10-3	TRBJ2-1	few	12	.	TGTGCCATCAGTGACAACTACAATGAGCAGTTCTTC	CAISDNYNEQFF
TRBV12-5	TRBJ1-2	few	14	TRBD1	TGTGCTAGTGGTAAAACAGGGGCGGACTATGGCTACACCTTC	CASGKTGADYGYTF
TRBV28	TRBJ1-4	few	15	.	TGTGCCAGCAATAATCCAATGGGAGTTAATGAAAAACTGTTTTTT	CASNNPMGVNEKLFF
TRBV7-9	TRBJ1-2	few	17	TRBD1	TGTGCCAGCAGCGCTACCCCGGACAGGGATATTCTGTATGGCTACACCTTC	CASSATPDRDILYGYTF
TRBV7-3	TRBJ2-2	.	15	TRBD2	TGTGCCAGCAGCAAAGGACTAGCGGGCACCGGGGAGCTGTTTTTT	CASSKGLAGTGELFF
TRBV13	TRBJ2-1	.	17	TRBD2	TGTGCCAGCAGCTTAGGCCTAGCGGGAGGGCCGTGGAATGAGCAGTTCTTC	CASSLGLAGGPWNEQFF